The T cell receptor (beta chain) described here comes from a study of cytomegalovirus exposure and HLA in healthy donors. Both 60 Vbeta primers and 13 Jbeta primers went into the PCR. The protocol was immunoSEQ multiplex PCR, while the TCRdb copy is restricted to in-frame clones and leaves out a portion. The data hold around 69,000 clones, with 70% observed a single time. The CDR3 contains 15 residues. V lost 6 bases, J lost 0 bases, and 11 bases lay in between. CDR1 is MNHNS, CDR2 SASEGT, per germline. The chain links TRBV6-1 to TRBJ2-2, with D unresolved. The clonotype comes from a woman between 50 and 59 years old in good health and CMV-seropositive. Sequenced: PBMCs. The CDR3 loop reads CASRSPEPNTGELFF. DNA of the CDR3: TGTGCCAGCAGAAGCCCCGAACCGAACACCGGGGAGCTGTTTTTT.